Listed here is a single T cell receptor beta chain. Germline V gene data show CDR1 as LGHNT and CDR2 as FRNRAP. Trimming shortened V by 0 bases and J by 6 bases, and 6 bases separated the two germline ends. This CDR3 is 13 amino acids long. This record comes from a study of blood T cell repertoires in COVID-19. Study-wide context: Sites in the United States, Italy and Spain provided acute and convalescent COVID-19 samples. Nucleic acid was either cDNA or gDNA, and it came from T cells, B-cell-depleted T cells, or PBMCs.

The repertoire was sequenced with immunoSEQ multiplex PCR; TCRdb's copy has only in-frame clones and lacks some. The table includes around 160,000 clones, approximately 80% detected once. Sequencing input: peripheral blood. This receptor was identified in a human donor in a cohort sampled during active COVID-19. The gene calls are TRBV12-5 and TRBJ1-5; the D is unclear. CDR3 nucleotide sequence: TGTGCTAGTGGTTTGGTTAGCGGTCAGCCCCAGCATTTT. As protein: CASGLVSGQPQHF.